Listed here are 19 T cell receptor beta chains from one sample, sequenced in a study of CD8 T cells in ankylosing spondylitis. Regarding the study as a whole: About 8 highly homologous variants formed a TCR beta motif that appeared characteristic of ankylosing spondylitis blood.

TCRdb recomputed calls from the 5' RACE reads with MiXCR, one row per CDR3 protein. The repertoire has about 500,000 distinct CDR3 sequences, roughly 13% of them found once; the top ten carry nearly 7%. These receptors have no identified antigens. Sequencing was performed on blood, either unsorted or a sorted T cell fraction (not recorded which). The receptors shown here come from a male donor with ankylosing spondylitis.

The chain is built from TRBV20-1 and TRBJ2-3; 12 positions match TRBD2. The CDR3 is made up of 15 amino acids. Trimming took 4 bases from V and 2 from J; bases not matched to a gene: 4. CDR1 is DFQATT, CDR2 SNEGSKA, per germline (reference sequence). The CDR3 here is CSANGLAGTTDTQYF. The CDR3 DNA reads TGCAGTGCTAACGGACTAGCGGGAACCACAGATACGCAGTATTTT.

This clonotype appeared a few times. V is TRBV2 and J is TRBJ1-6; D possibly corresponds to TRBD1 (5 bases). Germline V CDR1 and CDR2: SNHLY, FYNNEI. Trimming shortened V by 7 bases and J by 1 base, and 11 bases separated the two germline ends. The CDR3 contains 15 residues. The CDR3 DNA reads TGTGCCAGCACAGGGCGTACGTCCTATAATTCACCCCTCCACTTT. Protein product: CASTGRTSYNSPLHF.

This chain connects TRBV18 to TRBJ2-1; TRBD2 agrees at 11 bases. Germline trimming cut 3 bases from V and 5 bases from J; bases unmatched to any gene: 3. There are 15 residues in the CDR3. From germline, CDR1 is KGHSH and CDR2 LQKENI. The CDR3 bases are TGTGCCAGCTCACCGGGACTAGCGGCCGACAATGAGCAGTTCTTC. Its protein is CASSPGLAADNEQFF.

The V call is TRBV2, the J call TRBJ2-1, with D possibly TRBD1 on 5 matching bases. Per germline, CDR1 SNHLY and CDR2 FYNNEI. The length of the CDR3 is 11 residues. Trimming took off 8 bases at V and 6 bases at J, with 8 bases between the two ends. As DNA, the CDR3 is TGTGCCAGCTCCGACAGCAATGAGCAGTTCTTC. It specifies CASSDSNEQFF.

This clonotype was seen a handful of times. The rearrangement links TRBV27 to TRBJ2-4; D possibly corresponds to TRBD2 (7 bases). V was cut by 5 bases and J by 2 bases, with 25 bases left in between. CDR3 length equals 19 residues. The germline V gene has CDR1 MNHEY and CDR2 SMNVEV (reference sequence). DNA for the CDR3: TGTGCCAGCAGTCGGGGCGGGGGCGCCCTCAACATGCCCAAAAACATTCAGTACTTC. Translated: CASSRGGGALNMPKNIQYF.

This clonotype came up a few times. The CDR3 region is CASSETRDFPKGEQYV. DNA of the CDR3: TGCGCCAGCAGTGAGACAAGGGATTTCCCAAAGGGCGAGCAGTACGTC. The chain uses TRBV10-2 and TRBJ2-7; unclear D gene. V lost 2 bases and J 6 bases, leaving 20 bases between the germline ends. Germline-derived CDR1 and CDR2 are WSHSY and SAAADI. The CDR3 is 16 amino acids.

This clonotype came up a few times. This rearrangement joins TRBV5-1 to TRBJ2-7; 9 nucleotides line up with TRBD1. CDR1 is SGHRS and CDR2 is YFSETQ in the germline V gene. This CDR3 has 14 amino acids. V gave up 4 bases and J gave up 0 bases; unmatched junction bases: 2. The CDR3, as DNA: TGCGCCAGCAGCCGGACAGGGGACTCCTACGAGCAGTACTTC. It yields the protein CASSRTGDSYEQYF.

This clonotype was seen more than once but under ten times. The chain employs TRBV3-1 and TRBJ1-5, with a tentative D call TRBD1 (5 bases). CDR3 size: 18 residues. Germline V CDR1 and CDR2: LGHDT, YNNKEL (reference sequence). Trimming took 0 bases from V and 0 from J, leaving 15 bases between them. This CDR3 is CASSQDLLGPLSNQPQHF. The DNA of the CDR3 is TGTGCCAGCAGCCAAGATCTCTTGGGACCCCTTAGCAATCAGCCCCAGCATTTT. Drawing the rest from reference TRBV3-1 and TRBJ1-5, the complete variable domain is DTAVSQTPKYLVTQMGNDKSIKCEQNLGHDTMYWYKQDSKKFLKIMFSYNNKELIINETVPNRFSPKSPDKAHLNLHINSLELGDSAVYFCASSQDLLGPLSNQPQHFGDGTRLSIL.

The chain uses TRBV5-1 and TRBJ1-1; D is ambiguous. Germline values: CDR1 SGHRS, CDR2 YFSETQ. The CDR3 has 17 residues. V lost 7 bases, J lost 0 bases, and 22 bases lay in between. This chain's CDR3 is CASSASTFLPMNTEAFF. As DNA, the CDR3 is TGCGCCAGCTCCGCCTCGACATTCCTCCCGATGAACACTGAAGCTTTCTTT.

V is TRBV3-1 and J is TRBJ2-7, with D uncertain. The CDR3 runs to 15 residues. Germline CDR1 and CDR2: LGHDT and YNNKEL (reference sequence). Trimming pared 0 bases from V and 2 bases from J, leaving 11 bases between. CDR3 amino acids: CASSQEVGFPYEQYF. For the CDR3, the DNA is TGTGCCAGCAGCCAAGAGGTGGGGTTTCCCTACGAGCAGTACTTC.

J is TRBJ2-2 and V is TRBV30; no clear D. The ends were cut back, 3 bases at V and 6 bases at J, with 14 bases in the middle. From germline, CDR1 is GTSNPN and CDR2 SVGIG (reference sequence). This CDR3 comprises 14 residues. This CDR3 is CAWRSGSQAGELFF. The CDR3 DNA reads TGTGCCTGGAGGTCCGGGTCCCAAGCCGGGGAGCTGTTTTTT.

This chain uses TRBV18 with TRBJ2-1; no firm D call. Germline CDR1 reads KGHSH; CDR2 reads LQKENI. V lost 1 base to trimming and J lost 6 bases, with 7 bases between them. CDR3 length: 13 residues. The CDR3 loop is CASSPQWANEQFF. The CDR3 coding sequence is TGTGCCAGCTCACCACAGTGGGCCAATGAGCAGTTCTTC.

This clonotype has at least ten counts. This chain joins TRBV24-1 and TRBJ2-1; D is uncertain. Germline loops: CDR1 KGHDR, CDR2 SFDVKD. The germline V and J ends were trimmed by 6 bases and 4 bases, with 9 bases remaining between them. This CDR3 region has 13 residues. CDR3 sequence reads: CATSQAGYNEQFF. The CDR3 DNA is TGTGCCACCAGTCAAGCAGGTTACAATGAGCAGTTCTTC.

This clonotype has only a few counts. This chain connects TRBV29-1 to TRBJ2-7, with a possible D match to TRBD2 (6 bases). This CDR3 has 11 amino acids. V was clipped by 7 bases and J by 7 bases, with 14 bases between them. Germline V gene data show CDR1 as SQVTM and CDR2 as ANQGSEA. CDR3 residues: CSARDSLEQYF. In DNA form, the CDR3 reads TGCAGCGCCCGGGACTCTTTGGAGCAGTACTTC.

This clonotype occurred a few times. CDR3 coding DNA: TGCGCCAGCAGTTTTTCAGGGAGTTCTAATGAAAAACTGTTTTTT. Translation: CASSFSGSSNEKLFF. The genes are TRBV5-1 and TRBJ1-4; D may be TRBD1 (5 bases). Trimming cost V 5 bases and J 3 bases, with 14 bases left between them. Germline V gene lookup returns CDR1 SGHRS and CDR2 YFSETQ. The CDR3 is made up of 15 amino acids.

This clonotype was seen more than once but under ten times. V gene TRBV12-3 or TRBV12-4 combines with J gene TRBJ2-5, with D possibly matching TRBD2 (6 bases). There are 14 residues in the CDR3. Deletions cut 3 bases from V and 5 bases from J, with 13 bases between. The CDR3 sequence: CASSFVPGVETQYF. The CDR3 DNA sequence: TGTGCCAGCAGTTTTGTTCCGGGAGTTGAGACCCAGTACTTC.

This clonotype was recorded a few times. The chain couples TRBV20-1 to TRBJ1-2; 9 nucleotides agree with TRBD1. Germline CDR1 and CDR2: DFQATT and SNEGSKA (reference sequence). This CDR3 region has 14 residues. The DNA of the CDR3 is TGCAGCGCACCGGGACAGGGAAACGACTATGGCTACACCTTC. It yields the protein CSAPGQGNDYGYTF.

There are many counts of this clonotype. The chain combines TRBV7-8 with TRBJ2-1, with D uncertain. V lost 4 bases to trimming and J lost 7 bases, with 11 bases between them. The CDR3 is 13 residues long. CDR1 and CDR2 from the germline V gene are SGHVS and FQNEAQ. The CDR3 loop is CASSSGPLNEQFF. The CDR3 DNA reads TGTGCCAGCAGCTCGGGCCCGTTGAATGAGCAGTTCTTC.

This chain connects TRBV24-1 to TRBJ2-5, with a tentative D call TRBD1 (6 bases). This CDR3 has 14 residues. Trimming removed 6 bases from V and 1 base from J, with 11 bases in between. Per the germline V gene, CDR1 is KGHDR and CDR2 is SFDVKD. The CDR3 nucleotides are TGTGCCACCAGTATAGGGACAAGCCAAGAGACCCAGTACTTC. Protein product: CATSIGTSQETQYF.